A selection of T cell receptor beta chains follows, all from one sample in a study of T cell changes during pregnancy in multiple sclerosis. Clones were read by immunoSEQ multiplex PCR, and TCRdb kept only the in-frame ones, dropping some. This sample has some 28,000 clones, with about 92% found just once. The material sequenced was CD4+ T cells from peripheral blood mononuclear cells, taken in the first trimester of pregnancy. The receptors were gathered from a female donor with multiple sclerosis, enrolled in a pregnancy study. CDR3s include the opening cysteine and the closing phenylalanine or tryptophan. A D gene is named only where the DNA matches it firmly. Only some rows state a clone size, as once, few, many or a class for expanded clones.

>NA|TRBJ1-2|14|NA|TRBV6-1
TGTGCCAGCAGTGCCCCAGGGGTGAGACCGGGCTACACCTTC
CASSAPGVRPGYTF
>TRBD1|TRBJ2-7|14|NA|TRBV9
TGTGCCAGCAGCGTTAGAGACAGGGGCTACGAGCAGTACTTC
CASSVRDRGYEQYF
>NA|TRBJ2-5|16|NA|TRBV18
TGTGCCAGCTCACCACCCCGGCCAGGGGGAGGAGAGACCCAGTACTTC
CASSPPRPGGGETQYF
>TRBD1|TRBJ1-5|16|NA|TRBV7-2
TGTGCCAGCAGCCCCGGACAGGGGGCGAGCAATCAGCCCCAGCATTTT
CASSPGQGASNQPQHF
>TRBD1|TRBJ2-5|10|NA|TRBV20-1
TGCAGTGCTAACAGGGGGACCCAGTACTTC
CSANRGTQYF
>TRBD2|TRBJ2-1|16|NA|TRBV7-3
TGTGCCAGCAGCCCCGGGGGGGCGAGGACCTACAATGAGCAGTTCTTC
CASSPGGARTYNEQFF
>NA|TRBJ2-2|13|NA|TRBV2
TGTGCCAGCAGTGAATGGGAGGCCGGGGAGCTGTTTTTT
CASSEWEAGELFF
>NA|TRBJ1-5|13|NA|TRBV5-5
TGTGCCAGCAGCTTGGACAGAAATCAGCCCCAGCATTTT
CASSLDRNQPQHF
>TRBD2|TRBJ2-7|16|NA|TRBV9
TGTGCCAGCAGCGTAGGACTAGCGGGCGGTTACTACGAGCAGTACTTC
CASSVGLAGGYYEQYF
>TRBD2|TRBJ2-7|15|NA|TRBV2
TGTGCCAGCAGTGAATCGGGGGGAAGTCCCTACGAGCAGTACTTC
CASSESGGSPYEQYF
>TRBD1|TRBJ1-1|15|NA|TRBV6-1
TGTGCCAGCAGTGCCCGACAGGGGCTGAACACTGAAGCTTTCTTT
CASSARQGLNTEAFF
>NA|TRBJ1-2|16|NA|TRBV5-1
TGCGCCAGCAGCTTGGGGACAGTCTATGTGTTCAGTGGCTACACCTTC
CASSLGTVYVFSGYTF
>TRBD1|TRBJ1-3|18|NA|TRBV6-1
TGTGCCAGCAGTGCACGGGGCTTGGACAGGGCCTCTGGAAACACCATATATTTT
CASSARGLDRASGNTIYF
>NA|TRBJ2-4|18|NA|TRBV7-9
TGTGCCAGCAGCTCTAGGGTCCTTCAGGGGCAACTTGGGGACATTCAGTACTTC
CASSSRVLQGQLGDIQYF
>TRBD2|TRBJ2-1|11|NA|TRBV20-1
TGCAGTGCTGGACCGGGACTAGAGCAGTTCTTC
CSAGPGLEQFF
>TRBD2|TRBJ2-7|16|few|TRBV7-8
TGTGCCAGCAGCGGCCCTCTAGCGGGGGTTTCCTACGAGCAGTACTTC
CASSGPLAGVSYEQYF
>TRBD1|TRBJ1-6|14|NA|TRBV30
TGTGCCTGGAGTATGACAGGGTTGGGATCACCCCTCCACTTT
CAWSMTGLGSPLHF
>NA|TRBJ2-1|15|NA|TRBV5-4
TGTGCCAGCAGCTTGGGGCGGACTTTTTACAATGAGCAGTTCTTC
CASSLGRTFYNEQFF
>TRBD2|TRBJ2-5|18|NA|TRBV4-2
TGTGCCAGCAGCCAAAGAGCGATCGCGGGGGGGCCCCAAGAGACCCAGTACTTC
CASSQRAIAGGPQETQYF
>NA|TRBJ2-7|13|NA|TRBV18
TGTGCCAGCTCACCAAGCCAGCGCTACGAGCAGTACTTC
CASSPSQRYEQYF
>TRBD2|TRBJ2-5|14|NA|TRBV7-9
TGTGCCAGCAGCTTAGGTGGGGGGGGTGAGACCCAGTACTTC
CASSLGGGGETQYF
>NA|TRBJ1-5|16|NA|TRBV4-1
TGCGCCAGCAGCCAACTCGGGGGGGGCAGCAACCAGCCCCAGCATTTT
CASSQLGGGSNQPQHF
>NA|TRBJ1-1|13|NA|TRBV27
TGTGCCAGCAGTTTATCTGGAGCCGGAGGAGCTTTCTTT
CASSLSGAGGAFF
>NA|TRBJ1-1|13|once|TRBV6-5
TGTGCCAGCAGGCCCTCGGGGTACGCTGAAGCTTTCTTT
CASRPSGYAEAFF
>TRBD2|TRBJ2-5|17|NA|TRBV11-3
TGTGCCAGCAGCCCTACCCCCGGAGCGGGGGGCTGGGAGACCCAGTACTTC
CASSPTPGAGGWETQYF
>TRBD1|TRBJ1-5|14|NA|TRBV30
TGTGCCTGGAGTGTCGGACAGGGGCACCAGCCCCAGCATTTT
CAWSVGQGHQPQHF
>TRBD2|TRBJ2-1|17|NA|TRBV10-3
TGTGCCATCACAGCCCTAGCGGGGGGCCGCACTTACAATGAGCAGTTCTTC
CAITALAGGRTYNEQFF
>NA|TRBJ1-5|15|NA|TRBV2
TGTGCCAGCAGCCCCCGGGGGGTCCGCAATCAGCCCCAGCATTTT
CASSPRGVRNQPQHF
>TRBD1|TRBJ1-2|16|NA|TRBV29-1
TGCAGCGTTGAAGACCTTTCGGACAGGGGGCGCTATGGCTACACCTTC
CSVEDLSDRGRYGYTF
>TRBD2|TRBJ2-1|18|once|TRBV15
TGTGCCACCAGCAGAGAGCCCCCCACTAGCGGGAGGTGGGATGAGCAGTTCTTC
CATSREPPTSGRWDEQFF
>TRBD2|TRBJ2-5|15|few|TRBV5-1
TGCGCCAGCACCCTACTAGCGGGGGGACAGGAGACCCAGTACTTC
CASTLLAGGQETQYF
>TRBD1|TRBJ1-1|13|NA|TRBV5-6
TGTGCCAGCAGCTTAGACAGGGGCCTGCGTGCTTTCTTT
CASSLDRGLRAFF
>NA|TRBJ1-5|15|once|TRBV9
TGTGCCAGCAGCGTGTCGGGACATGTGGCGCAGCCCCAGCATTTT
CASSVSGHVAQPQHF
>TRBD2|TRBJ2-1|15|NA|TRBV11-2
TGTGCCAGCAGCTACGGACTAGCGGTCTACAATGAGCAGTTCTTC
CASSYGLAVYNEQFF
>NA|TRBJ2-7|14|NA|TRBV9
TGTGCCAGCAGCCCCCGCGGAATCTCCTACGAGCAGTACTTC
CASSPRGISYEQYF
>NA|TRBJ2-7|14|NA|TRBV19
TGTGCCAGTAGTTCCTCCGGGTGGAGCTACGAGCAGTACTTC
CASSSSGWSYEQYF
>NA|TRBJ2-4|17|NA|TRBV4-3
TGCGCCAGCAGCCAAGGTCCCGACAGGACAGCCAAAAACATTCAGTACTTC
CASSQGPDRTAKNIQYF
>TRBD1|TRBJ2-7|13|NA|TRBV5-4
TGTGCCAGCAGCCGGACAGGGAACAACGAGCAGTACTTC
CASSRTGNNEQYF
>TRBD1|TRBJ1-5|15|NA|TRBV5-1
TGCGCCAGCAGCTTGGTCGCAGGGGGCAGTCAGCCCCAGCATTTT
CASSLVAGGSQPQHF
>TRBD1|TRBJ1-2|14|NA|TRBV6-6
TGTGCCTCCGGTGGGGACAGGGAAAACTATGGCTACACCTTC
CASGGDRENYGYTF
>NA|TRBJ1-3|17|NA|TRBV11-2
TGTGCCAGCAGCTTAGTAATAGCAGGGTTGGCTGGAAACACCATATATTTT
CASSLVIAGLAGNTIYF
>NA|TRBJ1-4|15|NA|TRBV5-8
TGTGCCAGCAGCCCTGGGGACACTTCTAATGAAAAACTGTTTTTT
CASSPGDTSNEKLFF
>NA|TRBJ1-2|16|NA|TRBV7-2
TGTGCCAGCAGCTTGGGGGGAGGCAGACTTTTCTATGGCTACACCTTC
CASSLGGGRLFYGYTF
>NA|TRBJ1-2|13|NA|TRBV28
TGTGCCGTGACGATGGAGGGAGGGTATGGCTACACCTTC
CAVTMEGGYGYTF
>TRBD1|TRBJ1-2|14|NA|TRBV5-1
TGCGCCAGCAGCTTGACGGCAGGGGGCTCTGGCTACACCTTC
CASSLTAGGSGYTF
>NA|TRBJ2-5|16|NA|TRBV4-2
TGTGCCAGCAGCCAATCAGGGATACCGAAGCAAGAGACCCAGTACTTC
CASSQSGIPKQETQYF